This T cell receptor (beta chain) came from a study of CD8+ T cells in alopecia areata. TCR sequencing used cDNA made by reverse transcription of extracted RNA. Generated by immunoSEQ multiplex PCR, the TCRdb table keeps only in-frame clones and is missing some. The data contain about 110,000 clones, about 60% of them singletons. The CDR3 contains 15 residues. The germline CDR1 and CDR2 sequences are SGHAT and FQNNGV. The V end lost 6 bases, the J end lost 2 bases, and 17 bases lay between the germline ends. The clonotype comes from a human donor with alopecia areata. Material: NKG2D-low CD8+ T cells sorted from blood. This rearrangement joins TRBV11-2 to TRBJ2-7; the D call may be TRBD1 or TRBD2 (6 bases each). The CDR3 nucleotides are TGTGCCAGCAGGGCAGAAGGGGGGATCCCCTACGAGCAGTACTTC. The encoded protein is CASRAEGGIPYEQYF.